This T cell receptor beta chain was captured by sequencing in a study of OX40 agonist ivuxolimab in advanced cancers. TCRdb's copy holds only in-frame clones and misses some; the assay was immunoSEQ multiplex PCR. The sample records tens of thousands of clones, 70% to 90% being singletons. Study-wide findings and caveats: By week 6 at 0.1 to 3.0 mg/kg, blood CD4+ and CD8+ T cells had expanded clonally.

Autoimmune disease history or systemic immunosuppression led to patients being barred. Trimming pared 2 bases from V and 6 bases from J, leaving 11 bases between. Germline V gene sequence: CDR1 MNHEY, CDR2 SVGAGI. The CDR3 runs to 14 residues. This clone has only a few counts. Its matching antigen is unknown. The source material was CD4+ or CD8+ T cells sorted from blood, sampled in a trial of the OX40 agonist ivuxolimab. The V gene is TRBV6-5, the J gene TRBJ1-5; D remains ambiguous. This receptor was identified in an adult with an advanced solid tumor such as melanoma, head and neck, liver or kidney cancer. The CDR3 protein is CASSYTSRGQPQHF. The CDR3 nucleotides are TGTGCCAGCAGTTACACCTCACGGGGTCAGCCCCAGCATTTT.